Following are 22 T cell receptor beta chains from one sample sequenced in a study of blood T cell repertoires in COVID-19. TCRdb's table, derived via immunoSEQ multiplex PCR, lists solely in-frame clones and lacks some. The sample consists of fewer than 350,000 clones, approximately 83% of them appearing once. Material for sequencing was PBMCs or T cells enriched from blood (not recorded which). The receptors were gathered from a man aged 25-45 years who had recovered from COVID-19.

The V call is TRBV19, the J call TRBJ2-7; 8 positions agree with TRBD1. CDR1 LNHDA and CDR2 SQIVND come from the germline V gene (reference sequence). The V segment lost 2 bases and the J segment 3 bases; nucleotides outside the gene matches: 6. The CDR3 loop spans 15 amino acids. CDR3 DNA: TGTGCCAGTAGTATACAGGGGGCGATCGGCTACGAGCAGTACTTC. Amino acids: CASSIQGAIGYEQYF.

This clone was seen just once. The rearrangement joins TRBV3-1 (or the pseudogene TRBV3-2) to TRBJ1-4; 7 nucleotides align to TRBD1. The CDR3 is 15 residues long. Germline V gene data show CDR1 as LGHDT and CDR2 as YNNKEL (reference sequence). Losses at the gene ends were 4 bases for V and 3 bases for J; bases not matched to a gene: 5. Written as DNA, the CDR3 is TGTGCCAGCAGCCGATGGGACAGTGCTAATGAAAAACTGTTTTTT. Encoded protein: CASSRWDSANEKLFF.

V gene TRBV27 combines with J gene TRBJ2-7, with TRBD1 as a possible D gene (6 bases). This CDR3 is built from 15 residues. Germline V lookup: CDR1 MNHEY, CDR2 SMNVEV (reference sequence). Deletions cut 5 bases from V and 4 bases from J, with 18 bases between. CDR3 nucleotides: TGTGCCAGCAGTCTAATCCAGGGGCGCATATACGAGCAGTACTTC. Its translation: CASSLIQGRIYEQYF.

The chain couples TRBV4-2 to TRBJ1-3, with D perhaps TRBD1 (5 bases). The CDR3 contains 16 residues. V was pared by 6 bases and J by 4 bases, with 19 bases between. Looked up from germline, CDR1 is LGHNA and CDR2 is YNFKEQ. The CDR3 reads CASSQTGVGPGNTIYF. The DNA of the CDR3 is TGTGCCAGCAGTCAGACGGGGGTTGGGCCGGGAAACACCATATATTTT.

The CDR3 DNA follows: TGTGCCAGCACAAGACAGGGCATGAACACTGAAGCTTTCTTT. This gives the protein CASTRQGMNTEAFF. The chain recombines TRBV6-5 with TRBJ1-1; 7 nucleotides align to TRBD1. CDR3 size: 14 residues. Germline V gene data show CDR1 as MNHEY and CDR2 as SVGAGI. The J segment lost 0 bases and the V segment lost 7 bases, leaving 5 bases of the junction unmatched.

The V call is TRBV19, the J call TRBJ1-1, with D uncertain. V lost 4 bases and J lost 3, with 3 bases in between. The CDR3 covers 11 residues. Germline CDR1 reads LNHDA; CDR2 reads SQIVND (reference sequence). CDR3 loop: CASSTYTEAFF. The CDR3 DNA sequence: TGTGCCAGTAGTACGTACACTGAAGCTTTCTTT.

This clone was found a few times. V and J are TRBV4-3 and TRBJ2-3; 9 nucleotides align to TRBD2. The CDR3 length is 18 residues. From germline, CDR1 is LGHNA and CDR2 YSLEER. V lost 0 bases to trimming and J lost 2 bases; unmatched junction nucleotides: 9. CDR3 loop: CASSQEGLAGTITDTQYF. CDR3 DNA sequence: TGCGCCAGCAGCCAAGAGGGGCTAGCGGGGACTATCACAGATACGCAGTATTTT.

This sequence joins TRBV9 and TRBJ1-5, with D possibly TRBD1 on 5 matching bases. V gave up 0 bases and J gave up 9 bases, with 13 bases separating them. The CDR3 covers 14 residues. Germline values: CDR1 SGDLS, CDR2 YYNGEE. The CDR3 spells CASSVGTGLGPQHF. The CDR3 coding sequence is TGTGCCAGCAGCGTAGGTACAGGTTTGGGGCCCCAGCATTTT.

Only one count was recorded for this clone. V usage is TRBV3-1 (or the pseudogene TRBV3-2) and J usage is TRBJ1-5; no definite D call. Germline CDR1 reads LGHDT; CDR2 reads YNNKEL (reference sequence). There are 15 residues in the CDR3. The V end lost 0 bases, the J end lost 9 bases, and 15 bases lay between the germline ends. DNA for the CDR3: TGTGCCAGCAGCCAAGATACAACGGGTATCACGCCCCAGCATTTT. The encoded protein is CASSQDTTGITPQHF.

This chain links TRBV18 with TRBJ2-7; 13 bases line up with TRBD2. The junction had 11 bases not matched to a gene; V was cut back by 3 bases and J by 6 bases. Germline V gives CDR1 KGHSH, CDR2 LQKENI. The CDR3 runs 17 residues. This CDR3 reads CASSPRTSGGGISEQYF. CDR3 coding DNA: TGTGCCAGCTCACCCCGGACTAGCGGGGGCGGGATCTCCGAGCAGTACTTC.

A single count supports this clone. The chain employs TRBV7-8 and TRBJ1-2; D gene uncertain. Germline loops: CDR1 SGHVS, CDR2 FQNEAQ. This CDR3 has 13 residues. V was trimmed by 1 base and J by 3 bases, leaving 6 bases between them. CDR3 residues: CASSLDIDYGYTF. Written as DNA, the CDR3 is TGTGCCAGCAGCTTAGACATCGACTATGGCTACACCTTC.

The CDR3 DNA follows: TGCGCCAGCAGCCAAGACACGGGAACCTACGAGCAGTACTTC. It specifies CASSQDTGTYEQYF. The chain uses TRBV4-3 and TRBJ2-7; the D gene is possibly TRBD2 (5 bases). The germline V gene encodes CDR1 LGHNA and CDR2 YSLEER. This CDR3 is 14 amino acids long. V dropped 0 bases and J dropped 2 bases, with 8 bases sitting between them.

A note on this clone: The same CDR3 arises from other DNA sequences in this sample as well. The CDR3 DNA sequence: TGTGCCAGCAGCCAAGGAGCAGGGGGTTCACCCCTCCACTTT. It codes for CASSQGAGGSPLHF. V is TRBV3-1 (or the pseudogene TRBV3-2) and J is TRBJ1-6; 7 positions agree with TRBD1. The CDR3 is made up of 14 amino acids. V lost 1 base, J lost 9 bases, and 3 bases stayed unmatched. Germline V lookup: CDR1 LGHDT, CDR2 YNNKEL (reference sequence).

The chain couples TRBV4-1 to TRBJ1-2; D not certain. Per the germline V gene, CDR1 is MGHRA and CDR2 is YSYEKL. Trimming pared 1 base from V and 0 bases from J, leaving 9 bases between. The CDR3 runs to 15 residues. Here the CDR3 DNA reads TGCGCCAGCAGCCAAGGACACTCACCTAACTATGGCTACACCTTC. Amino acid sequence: CASSQGHSPNYGYTF.

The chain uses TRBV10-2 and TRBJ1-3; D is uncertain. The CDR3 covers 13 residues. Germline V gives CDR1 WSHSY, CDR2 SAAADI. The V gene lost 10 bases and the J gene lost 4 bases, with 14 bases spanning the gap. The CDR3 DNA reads TGCGCCATCTCGCCCAACGGGGGAAACACCATATATTTT. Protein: CAISPNGGNTIYF.

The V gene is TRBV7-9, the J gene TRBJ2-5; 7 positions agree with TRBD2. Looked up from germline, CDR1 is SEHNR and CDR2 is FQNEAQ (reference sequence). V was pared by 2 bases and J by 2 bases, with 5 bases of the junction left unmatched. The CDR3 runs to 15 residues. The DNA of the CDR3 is TGTGCCAGCAGCTTATCTGGGGGAGGGCAAGAGACCCAGTACTTC. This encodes CASSLSGGGQETQYF.

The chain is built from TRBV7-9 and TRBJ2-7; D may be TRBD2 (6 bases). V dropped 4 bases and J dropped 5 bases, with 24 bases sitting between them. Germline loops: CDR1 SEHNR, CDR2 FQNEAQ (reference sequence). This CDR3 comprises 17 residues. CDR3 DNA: TGTGCCAGCAGCTCCCGGGGGTTTGAGCGGAAACAGGACGAGCAGTACTTC. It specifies CASSSRGFERKQDEQYF.

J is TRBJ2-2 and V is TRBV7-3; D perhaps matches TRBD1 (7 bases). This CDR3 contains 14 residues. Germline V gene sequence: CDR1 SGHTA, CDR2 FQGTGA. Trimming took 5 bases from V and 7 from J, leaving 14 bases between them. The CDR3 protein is CASSPGGTDGELFF. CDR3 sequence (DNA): TGTGCCAGCAGCCCTGGCGGGACAGACGGGGAGCTGTTTTTT.

CDR3 amino acids: CASSVLAGANVLTF. DNA for the CDR3: TGTGCCAGCAGCGTCCTCGCTGGGGCCAACGTCCTGACTTTC. The genes are TRBV9 and TRBJ2-6; no firm D call. The V end lost 2 bases, the J end lost 2 bases, and 5 bases lay between the germline ends. The length of the CDR3 is 14 residues. Germline CDR1 is SGDLS and CDR2 is YYNGEE.

The CDR3 spells CAWSGPKTGRNQPQHF. DNA for the CDR3: TGTGCCTGGAGTGGACCTAAGACAGGGAGGAACCAGCCCCAGCATTTT. This sequence joins TRBV30 and TRBJ1-5, with TRBD1 matching over 7 bases. V trimming: 1 base; J trimming: 7 bases; junction bases outside the gene matches: 13. This CDR3 has 16 amino acids. From germline, CDR1 is GTSNPN and CDR2 SVGIG (reference sequence).

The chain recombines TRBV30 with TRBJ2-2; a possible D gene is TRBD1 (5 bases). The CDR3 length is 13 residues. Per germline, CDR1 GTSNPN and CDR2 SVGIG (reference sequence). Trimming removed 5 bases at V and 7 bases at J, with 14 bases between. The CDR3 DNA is TGTGCCTGGGTCTCCTCAGGGATCGGGGAGCTGTTTTTT. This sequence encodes CAWVSSGIGELFF.

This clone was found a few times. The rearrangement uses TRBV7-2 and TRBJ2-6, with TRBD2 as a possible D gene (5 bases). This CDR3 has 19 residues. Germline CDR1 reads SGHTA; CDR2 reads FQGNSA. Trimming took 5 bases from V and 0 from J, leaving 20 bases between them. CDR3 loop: CASSPGMGSGISGANVLTF. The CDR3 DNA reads TGTGCCAGCAGCCCGGGGATGGGGTCAGGCATCTCTGGGGCCAACGTCCTGACTTTC.